Presented here are 5 T cell receptor beta chains from one specimen sequenced in a study of cytomegalovirus exposure and HLA in healthy donors. The PCR ran on 60 Vbeta and 13 Jbeta primers. Here immunoSEQ multiplex PCR was the method, and the copy in TCRdb shows in-frame clones only, minus some. Among 90,000 to 120,000 clones listed, roughly 73% were seen once. The sample comprised PBMCs. Receptors originate from a man aged 25-45 years in good health and CMV-seronegative.

The chain recombines TRBV27 with TRBJ1-6; D not certain. Germline CDR1 and CDR2: MNHEY and SMNVEV (reference sequence). V was trimmed by 5 bases and J by 0 bases, leaving 14 bases between them. This CDR3 is built from 17 residues. CDR3 in amino acids: CASSRGLGSSYNSPLHF. The CDR3 coding sequence is TGTGCCAGCAGTCGTGGTCTGGGGAGCTCCTATAATTCACCCCTCCACTTT.

The V call is TRBV28, the J call TRBJ2-7; 9 bases agree with TRBD1. The CDR3 contains 12 residues. Germline-derived CDR1 and CDR2 are MDHEN and SYDVKM. V gave up 6 bases and J gave up 5 bases; unmatched junction bases: 2. As DNA, the CDR3 is TGTGCCAGCAGACGGGACAGGGACGAGCAGTACTTC. Its protein product is CASRRDRDEQYF.

The chain employs TRBV11-3 and TRBJ2-1; D gene uncertain. V was shortened by 0 bases and J by 8 bases, with 11 bases between the two germline ends. The CDR3 length is 14 residues. The germline V gene has CDR1 SGHNT and CDR2 YENEEA. This CDR3 reads CASSLDSVLDEQFF. The CDR3 DNA reads TGTGCCAGCAGCTTAGATAGTGTCTTAGATGAGCAGTTCTTC.

The gene calls are TRBV27 and TRBJ2-7, with TRBD2 matching 9 bases. The germline V gene encodes CDR1 MNHEY and CDR2 SMNVEV (reference sequence). The junction had 7 bases not matched to a gene; V was cut back by 2 bases and J by 2 bases. The CDR3 has 16 amino acids. CDR3: CASSLKSGRPAYEQYF. The CDR3 nucleotides are TGTGCCAGCAGTTTAAAAAGCGGGAGGCCGGCCTACGAGCAGTACTTC.

Only a few counts were recorded for this clone. This rearrangement joins TRBV21-1 to TRBJ1-5; the table's D call, TRBD1, was not checked against the DNA. TRBV21-1 is a pseudogene segment. The CDR3 runs to 19 residues. The CDR3 loop reads CASSKFSVDTSPEDQPQHF. CDR3 sequence (DNA): TGTGCCAGCAGCAAATTTTCCGTGGACACGTCCCCAGAAGATCAGCCCCAGCATTTT.